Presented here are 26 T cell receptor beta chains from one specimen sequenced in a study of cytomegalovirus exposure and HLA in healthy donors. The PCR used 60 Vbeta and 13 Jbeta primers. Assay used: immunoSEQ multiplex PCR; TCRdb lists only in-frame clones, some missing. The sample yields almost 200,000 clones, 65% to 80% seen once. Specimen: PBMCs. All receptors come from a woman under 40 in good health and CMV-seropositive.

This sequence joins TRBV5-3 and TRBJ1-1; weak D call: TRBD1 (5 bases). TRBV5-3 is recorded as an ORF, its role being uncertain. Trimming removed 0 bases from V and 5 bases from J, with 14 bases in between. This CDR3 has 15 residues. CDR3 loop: CARSLDCGGGTEAFF. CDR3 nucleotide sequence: TGTGCCAGAAGCTTGGATTGTGGGGGGGGGACTGAAGCTTTCTTT.

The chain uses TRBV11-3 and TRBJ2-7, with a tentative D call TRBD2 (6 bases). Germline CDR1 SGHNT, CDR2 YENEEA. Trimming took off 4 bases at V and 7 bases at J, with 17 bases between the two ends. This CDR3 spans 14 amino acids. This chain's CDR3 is CASSSGYIAGEQYF. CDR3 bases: TGTGCCAGCAGCTCAGGGTATATTGCGGGGGAGCAGTACTTC.

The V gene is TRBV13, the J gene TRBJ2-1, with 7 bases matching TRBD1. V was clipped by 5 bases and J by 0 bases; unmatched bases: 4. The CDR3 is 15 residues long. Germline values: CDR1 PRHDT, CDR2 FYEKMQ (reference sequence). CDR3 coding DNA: TGTGCCAGCAGCAGGGACAGAACCTCCTACAATGAGCAGTTCTTC. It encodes CASSRDRTSYNEQFF.

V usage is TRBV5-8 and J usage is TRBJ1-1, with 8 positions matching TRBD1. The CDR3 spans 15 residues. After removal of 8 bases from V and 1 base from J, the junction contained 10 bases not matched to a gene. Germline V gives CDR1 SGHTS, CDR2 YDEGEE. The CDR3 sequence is CASPRQGLPNTEAFF. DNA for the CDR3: TGTGCCAGTCCACGACAGGGGCTACCGAACACTGAAGCTTTCTTT.

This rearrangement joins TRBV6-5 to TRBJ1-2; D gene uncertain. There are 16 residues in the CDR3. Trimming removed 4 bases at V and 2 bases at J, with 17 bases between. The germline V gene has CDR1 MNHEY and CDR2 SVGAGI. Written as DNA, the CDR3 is TGTGCCAGCAGTTCCACGACATTCAGCTTCAACTATGGCTACACCTTC. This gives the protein CASSSTTFSFNYGYTF.

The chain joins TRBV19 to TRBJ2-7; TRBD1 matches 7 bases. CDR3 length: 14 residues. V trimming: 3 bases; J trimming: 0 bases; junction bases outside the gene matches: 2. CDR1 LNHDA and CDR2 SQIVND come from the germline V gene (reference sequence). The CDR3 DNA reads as TGTGCCAGTAGTATGACAGGGTCCTCCTACGAGCAGTACTTC. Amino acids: CASSMTGSSYEQYF.

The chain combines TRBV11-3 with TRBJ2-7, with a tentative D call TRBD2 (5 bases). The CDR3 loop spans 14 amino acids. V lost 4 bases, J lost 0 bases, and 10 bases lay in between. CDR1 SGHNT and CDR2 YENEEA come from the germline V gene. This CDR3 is CASSSRGNSYEQYF. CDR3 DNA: TGTGCCAGCAGCTCTCGGGGTAACTCCTACGAGCAGTACTTC.

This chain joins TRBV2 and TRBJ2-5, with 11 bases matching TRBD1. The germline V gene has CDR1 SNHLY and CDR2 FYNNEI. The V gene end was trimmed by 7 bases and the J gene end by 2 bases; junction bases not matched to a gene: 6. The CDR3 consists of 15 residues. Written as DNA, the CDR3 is TGTGCCAGCAACTTGGACAGGGGGCGGCAAGAGACCCAGTACTTC. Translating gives CASNLDRGRQETQYF.

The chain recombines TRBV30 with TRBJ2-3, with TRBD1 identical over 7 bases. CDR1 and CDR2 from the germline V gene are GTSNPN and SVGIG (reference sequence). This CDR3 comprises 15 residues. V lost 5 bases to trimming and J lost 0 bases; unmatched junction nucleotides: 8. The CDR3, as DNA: TGTGCCTGGGATCCGGGACAGCCAAGCACAGATACGCAGTATTTT. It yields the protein CAWDPGQPSTDTQYF.

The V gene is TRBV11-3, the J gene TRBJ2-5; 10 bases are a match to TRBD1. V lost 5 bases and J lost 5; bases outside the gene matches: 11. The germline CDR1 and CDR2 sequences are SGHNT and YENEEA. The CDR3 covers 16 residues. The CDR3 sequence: CASSQRGQGFRETQYF. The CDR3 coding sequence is TGTGCCAGCAGCCAAAGGGGACAGGGGTTTCGGGAGACCCAGTACTTC. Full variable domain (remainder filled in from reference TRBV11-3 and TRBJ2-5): EAGVVQSPRYKIIEKKQPVAFWCNPISGHNTLYWYLQNLGQGPELLIRYENEEAVDDSQLPKDRFSAERLKGVDSTLKIQPAELGDSAVYLCASSQRGQGFRETQYFGPGTRLLVL.

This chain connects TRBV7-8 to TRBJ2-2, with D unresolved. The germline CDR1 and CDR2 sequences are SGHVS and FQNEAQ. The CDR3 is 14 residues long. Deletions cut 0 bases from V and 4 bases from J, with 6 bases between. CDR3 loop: CASSLASVTGELFF. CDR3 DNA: TGTGCCAGCAGCTTAGCTTCTGTCACCGGGGAGCTGTTTTTT. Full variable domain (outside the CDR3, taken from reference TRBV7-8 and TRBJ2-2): GAGVSQSPRYKVAKRGQDVALRCDPISGHVSLFWYQQALGQGPEFLTYFQNEAQLDKSGLPSDRFFAERPEGSVSTLKIQRTQQEDSAVYLCASSLASVTGELFFGEGSRLTVL.

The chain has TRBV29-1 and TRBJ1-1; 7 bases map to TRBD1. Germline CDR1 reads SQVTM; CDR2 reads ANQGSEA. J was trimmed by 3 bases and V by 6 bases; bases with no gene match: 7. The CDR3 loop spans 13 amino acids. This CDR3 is CSVRQGDYTEAFF. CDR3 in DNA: TGCAGCGTCCGACAGGGCGATTACACTGAAGCTTTCTTT.

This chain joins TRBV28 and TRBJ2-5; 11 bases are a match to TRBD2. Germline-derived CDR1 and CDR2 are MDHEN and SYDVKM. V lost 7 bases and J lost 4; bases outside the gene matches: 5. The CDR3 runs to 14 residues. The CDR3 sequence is CASISGGAAETQYF. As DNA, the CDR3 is TGTGCCAGCATTAGCGGGGGGGCCGCAGAGACCCAGTACTTC.

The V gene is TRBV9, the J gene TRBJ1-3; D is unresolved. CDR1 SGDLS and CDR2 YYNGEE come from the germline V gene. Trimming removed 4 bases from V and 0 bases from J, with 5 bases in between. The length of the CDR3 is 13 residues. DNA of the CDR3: TGTGCCAGCAGCCAGATCTCTGGAAACACCATATATTTT. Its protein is CASSQISGNTIYF.

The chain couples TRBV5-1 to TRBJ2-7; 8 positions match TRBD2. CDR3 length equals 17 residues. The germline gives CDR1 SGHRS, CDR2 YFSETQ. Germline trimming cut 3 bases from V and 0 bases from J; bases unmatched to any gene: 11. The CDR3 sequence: CASSSKARTSPSYEQYF. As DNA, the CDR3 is TGCGCCAGCAGCTCGAAAGCACGGACTAGCCCCTCCTACGAGCAGTACTTC.

The CDR3 region has the DNA TGCGCCAGCAGCCAAGACCAGGGGATGAACACTGAAGCTTTCTTT. Translation gives CASSQDQGMNTEAFF. The chain combines TRBV4-3 with TRBJ1-1; D perhaps matches TRBD1 (6 bases). Germline-derived CDR1 and CDR2 are LGHNA and YSLEER. The CDR3 spans 15 residues. V was trimmed by 0 bases and J by 0 bases, leaving 8 bases between them.

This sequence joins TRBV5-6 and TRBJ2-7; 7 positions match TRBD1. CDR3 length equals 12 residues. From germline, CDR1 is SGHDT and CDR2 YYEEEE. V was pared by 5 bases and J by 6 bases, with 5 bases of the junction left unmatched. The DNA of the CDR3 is TGTGCCAGCAGTTACTCAGGGGGCGAGCAGTACTTC. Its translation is CASSYSGGEQYF. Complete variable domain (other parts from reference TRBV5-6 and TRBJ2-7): DAGVTQSPTHLIKTRGQQVTLRCSPKSGHDTVSWYQQALGQGPQFIFQYYEEEERQRGNFPDRFSGHQFPNYSSELNVNALLLGDSALYLCASSYSGGEQYFGPGTRLTVT.

CDR3 amino acids: CASSYQGFMNTEAFF. The CDR3 nucleotides are TGTGCCAGCAGTTACCAGGGGTTCATGAACACTGAAGCTTTCTTT. The chain combines TRBV6-5 with TRBJ1-1, with D maybe TRBD1 (6 bases). The CDR3 spans 15 residues. V lost 2 bases to trimming and J lost 0 bases, with 10 bases between them. CDR1 and CDR2 (germline): MNHEY, SVGAGI.

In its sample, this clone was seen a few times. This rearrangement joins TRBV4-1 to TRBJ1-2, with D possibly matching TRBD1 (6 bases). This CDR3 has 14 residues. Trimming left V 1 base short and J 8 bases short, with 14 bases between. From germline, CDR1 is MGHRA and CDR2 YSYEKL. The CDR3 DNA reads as TGCGCCAGCAGCCAAGGTGACAGGTGGGACGGCTACACCTTC. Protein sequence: CASSQGDRWDGYTF.

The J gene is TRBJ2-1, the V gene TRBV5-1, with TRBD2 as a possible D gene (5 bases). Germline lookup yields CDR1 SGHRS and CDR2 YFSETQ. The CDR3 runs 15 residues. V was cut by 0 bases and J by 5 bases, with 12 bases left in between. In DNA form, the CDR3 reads TGCGCCAGCAGCTTGGCCGGCGGAGGTAACAATGAGCAGTTCTTC. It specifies CASSLAGGGNNEQFF.

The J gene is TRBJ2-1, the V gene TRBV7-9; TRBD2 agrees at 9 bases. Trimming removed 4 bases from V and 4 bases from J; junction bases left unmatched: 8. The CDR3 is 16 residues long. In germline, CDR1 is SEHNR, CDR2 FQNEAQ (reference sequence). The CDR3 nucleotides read TGTGCCAGCAGCTCAAGGTTGCGGGAGGGGTACAATGAGCAGTTCTTC. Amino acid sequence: CASSSRLREGYNEQFF.

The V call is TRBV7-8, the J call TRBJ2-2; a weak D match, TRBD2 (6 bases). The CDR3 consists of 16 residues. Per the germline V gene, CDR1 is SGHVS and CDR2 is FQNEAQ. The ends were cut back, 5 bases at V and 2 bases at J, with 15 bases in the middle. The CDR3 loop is CASSGRGTPNTGELFF. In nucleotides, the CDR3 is TGTGCCAGCAGCGGTAGAGGGACTCCTAACACCGGGGAGCTGTTTTTT.

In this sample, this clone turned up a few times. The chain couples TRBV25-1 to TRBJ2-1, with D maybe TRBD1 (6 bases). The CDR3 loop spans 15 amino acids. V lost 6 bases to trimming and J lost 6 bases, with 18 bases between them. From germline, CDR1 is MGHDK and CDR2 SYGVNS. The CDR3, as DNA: TGTGCCAGCAGACTGGGGACACTGAGGGGCAATGAGCAGTTCTTC. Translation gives CASRLGTLRGNEQFF.

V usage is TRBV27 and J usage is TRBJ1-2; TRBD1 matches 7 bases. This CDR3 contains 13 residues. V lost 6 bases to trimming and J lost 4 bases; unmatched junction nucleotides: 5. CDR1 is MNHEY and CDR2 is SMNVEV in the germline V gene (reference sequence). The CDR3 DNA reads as TGTGCCAGCAGCACAGGGGACCCCTATGGCTACACCTTC. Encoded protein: CASSTGDPYGYTF.

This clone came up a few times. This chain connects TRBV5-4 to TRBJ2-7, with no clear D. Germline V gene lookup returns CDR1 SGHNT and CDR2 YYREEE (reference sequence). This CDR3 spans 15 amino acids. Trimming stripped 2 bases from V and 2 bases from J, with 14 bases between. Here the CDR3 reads CASSFWQANTYEQYF. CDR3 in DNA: TGTGCCAGCAGCTTTTGGCAGGCAAATACCTACGAGCAGTACTTC. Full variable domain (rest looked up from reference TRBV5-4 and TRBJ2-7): ETGVTQSPTHLIKTRGQQVTLRCSSQSGHNTVSWYQQALGQGPQFIFQYYREEENGRGNFPPRFSGLQFPNYSSELNVNALELDDSALYLCASSFWQANTYEQYFGPGTRLTVT.

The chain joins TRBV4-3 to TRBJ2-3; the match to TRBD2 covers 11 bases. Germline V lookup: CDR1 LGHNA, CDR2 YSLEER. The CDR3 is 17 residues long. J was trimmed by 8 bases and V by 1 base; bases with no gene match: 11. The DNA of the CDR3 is TGCGCCAGCAGCCAAGGGGGCGCTAGCGGGGGGCGGGGTACGCAGTATTTT. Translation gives CASSQGGASGGRGTQYF.